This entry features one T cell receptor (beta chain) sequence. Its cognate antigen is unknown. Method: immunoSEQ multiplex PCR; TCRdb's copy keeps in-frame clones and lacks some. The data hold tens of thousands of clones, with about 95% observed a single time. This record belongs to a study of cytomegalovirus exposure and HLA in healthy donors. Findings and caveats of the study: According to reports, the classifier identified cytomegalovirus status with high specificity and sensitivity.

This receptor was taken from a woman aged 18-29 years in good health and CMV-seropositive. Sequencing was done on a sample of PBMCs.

The CDR3 nucleotides read TGTGCCAGCAGTTTATTTATGAGAGGCTATGGCTACACCTTC. This codes for CASSLFMRGYGYTF. This chain connects TRBV28 to TRBJ1-2; D is unclear. V was pared by 1 base and J by 4 bases, with 10 bases between. Germline CDR1 reads MDHEN; CDR2 reads SYDVKM. The CDR3 is 14 amino acids.